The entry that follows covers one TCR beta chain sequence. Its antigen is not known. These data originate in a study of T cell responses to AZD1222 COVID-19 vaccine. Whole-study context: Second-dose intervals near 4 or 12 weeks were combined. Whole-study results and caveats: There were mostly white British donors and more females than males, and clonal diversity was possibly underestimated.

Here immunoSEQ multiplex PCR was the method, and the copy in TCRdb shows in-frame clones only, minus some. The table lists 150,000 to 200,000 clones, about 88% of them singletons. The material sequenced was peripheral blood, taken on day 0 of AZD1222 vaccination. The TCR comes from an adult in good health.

The CDR3 spells CASSMEGTHTEAFF. CDR3 nucleotide sequence: TGTGCCAGTAGTATGGAGGGTACGCACACTGAAGCTTTCTTT. The V and J genes are TRBV19 and TRBJ1-1; D gene uncertain. This CDR3 has 14 amino acids. V was clipped by 3 bases and J by 3 bases, with 11 bases between them. Germline V CDR1 and CDR2: LNHDA, SQIVND (reference sequence).